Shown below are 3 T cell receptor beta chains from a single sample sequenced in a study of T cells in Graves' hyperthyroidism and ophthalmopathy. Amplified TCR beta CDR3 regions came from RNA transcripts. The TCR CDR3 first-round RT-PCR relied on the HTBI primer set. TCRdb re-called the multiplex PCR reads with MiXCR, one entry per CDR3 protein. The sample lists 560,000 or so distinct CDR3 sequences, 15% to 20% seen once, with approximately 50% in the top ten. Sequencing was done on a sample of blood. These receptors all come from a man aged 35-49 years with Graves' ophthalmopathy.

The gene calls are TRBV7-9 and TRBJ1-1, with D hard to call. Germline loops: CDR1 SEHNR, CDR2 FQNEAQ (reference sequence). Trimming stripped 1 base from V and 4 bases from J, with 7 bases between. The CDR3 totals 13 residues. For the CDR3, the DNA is TGTGCCAGCAGCTTAGAGCCAGTCACTGAAGCTTTCTTT. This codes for CASSLEPVTEAFF.

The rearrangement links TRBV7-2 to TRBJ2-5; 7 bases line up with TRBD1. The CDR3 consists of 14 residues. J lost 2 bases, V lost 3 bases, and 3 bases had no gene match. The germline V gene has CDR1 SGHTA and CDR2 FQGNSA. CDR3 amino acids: CASSFPGQQETQYF. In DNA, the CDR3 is TGTGCCAGCAGCTTTCCGGGACAGCAAGAGACCCAGTACTTC. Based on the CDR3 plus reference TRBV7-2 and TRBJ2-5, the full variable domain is GAGVSQSPSNKVTEKGKDVELRCDPISGHTALYWYRQSLGQGLEFLIYFQGNSAPDKSGLPSDRFSAERTGGSVSTLTIQRTQQEDSAVYLCASSFPGQQETQYFGPGTRLLVL.

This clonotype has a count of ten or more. CDR3 protein: CASSLLGRGPSYEQYF. As DNA, the CDR3 is TGTGCCAGCAGCTTACTGGGCAGGGGGCCCTCCTACGAGCAGTACTTC. The chain employs TRBV7-2 and TRBJ2-7, with 8 bases identical to TRBD1. The CDR3 is 16 residues long. Germline V gives CDR1 SGHTA, CDR2 FQGNSA. With 2 bases clipped from V and 0 bases from J, the junction kept 6 bases outside the gene matches.